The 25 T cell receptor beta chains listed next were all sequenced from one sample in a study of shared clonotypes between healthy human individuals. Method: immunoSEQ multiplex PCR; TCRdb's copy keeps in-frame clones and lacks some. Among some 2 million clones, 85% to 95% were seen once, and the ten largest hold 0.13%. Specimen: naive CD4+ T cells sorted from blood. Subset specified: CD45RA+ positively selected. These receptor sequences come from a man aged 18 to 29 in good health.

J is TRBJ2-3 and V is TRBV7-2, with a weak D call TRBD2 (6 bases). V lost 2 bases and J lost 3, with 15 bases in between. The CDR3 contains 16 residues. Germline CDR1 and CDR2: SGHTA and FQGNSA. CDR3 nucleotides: TGTGCCAGCAGCTTATCCCCGGGACTCCTTACAGATACGCAGTATTTT. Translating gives CASSLSPGLLTDTQYF.

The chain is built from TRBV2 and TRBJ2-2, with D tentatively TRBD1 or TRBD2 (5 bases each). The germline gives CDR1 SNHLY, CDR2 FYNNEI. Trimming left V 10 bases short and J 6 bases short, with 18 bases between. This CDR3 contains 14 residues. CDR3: CAIGPSGQSGELFF. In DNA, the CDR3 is TGTGCCATCGGTCCCTCGGGGCAGTCCGGGGAGCTGTTTTTT.

The chain's CDR3 is CASSKDRDQPQHF. DNA for the CDR3: TGTGCCAGTAGTAAGGACAGGGATCAGCCCCAGCATTTT. The chain recombines TRBV19 with TRBJ1-5; 8 positions match TRBD1. Trimming at V came to 4 bases and at J to 5 bases, leaving 1 base not matched to a gene. The CDR3 runs 13 residues. Germline lookup yields CDR1 LNHDA and CDR2 SQIVND (reference sequence).

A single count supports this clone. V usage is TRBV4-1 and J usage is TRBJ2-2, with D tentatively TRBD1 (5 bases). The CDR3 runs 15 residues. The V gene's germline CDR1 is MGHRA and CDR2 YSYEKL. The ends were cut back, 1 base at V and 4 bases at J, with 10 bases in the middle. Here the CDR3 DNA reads TGCGCCAGCAGCCAAGTGGGGCTGGTCACCGGGGAGCTGTTTTTT. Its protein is CASSQVGLVTGELFF.

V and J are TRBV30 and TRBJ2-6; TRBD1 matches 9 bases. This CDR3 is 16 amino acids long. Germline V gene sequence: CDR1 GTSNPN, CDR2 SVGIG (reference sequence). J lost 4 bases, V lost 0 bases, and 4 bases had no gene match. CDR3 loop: CAWSVQGAPGANVLTF. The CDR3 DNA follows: TGTGCCTGGAGTGTACAGGGGGCGCCCGGGGCCAACGTCCTGACTTTC.

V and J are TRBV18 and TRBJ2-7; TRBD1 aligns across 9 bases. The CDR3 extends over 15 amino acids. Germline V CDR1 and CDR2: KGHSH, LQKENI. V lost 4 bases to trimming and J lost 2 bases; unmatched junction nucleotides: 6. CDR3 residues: CASSLSGQGAYEQYF. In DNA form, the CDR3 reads TGTGCCAGCTCACTCTCGGGACAGGGAGCCTACGAGCAGTACTTC.

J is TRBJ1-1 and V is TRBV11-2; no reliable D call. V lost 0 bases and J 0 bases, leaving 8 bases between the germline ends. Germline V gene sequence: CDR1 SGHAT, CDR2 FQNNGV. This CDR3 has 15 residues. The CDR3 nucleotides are TGTGCCAGCAGCTTAGAAGCAGTCCTGAACACTGAAGCTTTCTTT. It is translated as CASSLEAVLNTEAFF.

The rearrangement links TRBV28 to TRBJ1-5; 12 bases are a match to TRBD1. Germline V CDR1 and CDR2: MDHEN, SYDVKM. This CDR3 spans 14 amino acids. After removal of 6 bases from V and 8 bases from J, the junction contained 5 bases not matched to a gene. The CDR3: CASRPGTGGEPQHF. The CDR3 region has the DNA TGTGCCAGCAGGCCAGGGACAGGGGGCGAGCCCCAGCATTTT.

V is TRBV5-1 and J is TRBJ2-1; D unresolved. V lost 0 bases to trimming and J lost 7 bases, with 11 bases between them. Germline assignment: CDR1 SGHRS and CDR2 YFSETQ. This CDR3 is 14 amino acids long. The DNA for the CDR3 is TGCGCCAGCAGCTTGGCCATTTGGGGAAATGAGCAGTTCTTC. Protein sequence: CASSLAIWGNEQFF.

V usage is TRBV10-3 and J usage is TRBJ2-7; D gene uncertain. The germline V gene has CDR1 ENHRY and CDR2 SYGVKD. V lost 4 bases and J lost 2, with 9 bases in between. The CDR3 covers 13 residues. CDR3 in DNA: TGTGCCATCAGTGGCATATCGACCTACGAGCAGTACTTC. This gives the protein CAISGISTYEQYF.

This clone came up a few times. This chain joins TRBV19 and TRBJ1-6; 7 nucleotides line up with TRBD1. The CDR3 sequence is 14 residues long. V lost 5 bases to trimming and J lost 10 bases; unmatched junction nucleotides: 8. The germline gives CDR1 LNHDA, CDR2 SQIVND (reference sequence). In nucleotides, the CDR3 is TGTGCCAGTAGTTCGATACAGGGGAGGTCACCCCTCCACTTT. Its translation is CASSSIQGRSPLHF.

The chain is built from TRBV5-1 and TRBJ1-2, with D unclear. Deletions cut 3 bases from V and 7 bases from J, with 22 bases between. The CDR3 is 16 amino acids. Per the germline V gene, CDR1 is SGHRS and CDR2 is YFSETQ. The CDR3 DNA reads TGCGCCAGCAGCTCCGACGGGCCCGCCGACACTTCTGGCTACACCTTC. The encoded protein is CASSSDGPADTSGYTF.

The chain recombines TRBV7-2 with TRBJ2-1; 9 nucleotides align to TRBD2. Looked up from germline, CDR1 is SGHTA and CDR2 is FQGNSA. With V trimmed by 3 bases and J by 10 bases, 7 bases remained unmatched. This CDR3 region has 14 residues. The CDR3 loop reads CASSFLAGKGEQFF. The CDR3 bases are TGTGCCAGCAGCTTTCTAGCGGGGAAGGGGGAGCAGTTCTTC.

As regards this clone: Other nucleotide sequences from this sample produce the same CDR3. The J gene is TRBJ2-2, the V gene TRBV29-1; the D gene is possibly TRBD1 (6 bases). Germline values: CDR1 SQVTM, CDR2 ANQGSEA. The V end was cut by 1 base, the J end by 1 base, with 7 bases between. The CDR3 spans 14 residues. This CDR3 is CSVEGTENTGELFF. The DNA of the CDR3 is TGCAGCGTTGAAGGGACAGAGAACACCGGGGAGCTGTTTTTT.

CDR3 residues: CASSLTGKAKNIQYF. For the CDR3, the DNA is TGTGCCAGCAGCTTGACAGGGAAAGCCAAAAACATTCAGTACTTC. The chain joins TRBV7-2 to TRBJ2-4, with 7 bases fitting TRBD1. Germline V CDR1 and CDR2: SGHTA, FQGNSA. V trimming: 3 bases; J trimming: 0 bases; junction bases outside the gene matches: 2. The CDR3 consists of 15 residues. The full variable domain, completed using reference TRBV7-2 and TRBJ2-4, is GAGVSQSPSNKVTEKGKDVELRCDPISGHTALYWYRQSLGQGLEFLIYFQGNSAPDKSGLPSDRFSAERTGGSVSTLTIQRTQQEDSAVYLCASSLTGKAKNIQYFGAGTRLSVL.

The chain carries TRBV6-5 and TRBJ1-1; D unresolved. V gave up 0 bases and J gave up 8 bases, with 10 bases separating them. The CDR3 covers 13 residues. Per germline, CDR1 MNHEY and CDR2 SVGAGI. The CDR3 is CASSYSNGGEAFF. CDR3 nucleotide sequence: TGTGCCAGCAGTTACTCGAATGGTGGGGAAGCTTTCTTT.

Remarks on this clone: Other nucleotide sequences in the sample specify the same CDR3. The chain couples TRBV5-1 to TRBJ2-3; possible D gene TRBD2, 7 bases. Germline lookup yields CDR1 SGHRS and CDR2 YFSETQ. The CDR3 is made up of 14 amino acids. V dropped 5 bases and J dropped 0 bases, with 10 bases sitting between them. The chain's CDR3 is CASRRGASTDTQYF. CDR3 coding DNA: TGCGCCAGCAGACGGGGGGCCAGCACAGATACGCAGTATTTT.

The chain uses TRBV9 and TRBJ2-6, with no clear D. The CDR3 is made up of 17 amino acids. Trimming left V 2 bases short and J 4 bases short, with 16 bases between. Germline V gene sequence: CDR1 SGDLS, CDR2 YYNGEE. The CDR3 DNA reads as TGTGCCAGCAGCGTTCCCAGGTACACTACCGGGGCCAACGTCCTGACTTTC. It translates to CASSVPRYTTGANVLTF. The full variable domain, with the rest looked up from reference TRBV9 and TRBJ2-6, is DSGVTQTPKHLITATGQRVTLRCSPRSGDLSVYWYQQSLDQGLQFLIQYYNGEERAKGNILERFSAQQFPDLHSELNLSSLELGDSALYFCASSVPRYTTGANVLTFGAGSRLTVL.

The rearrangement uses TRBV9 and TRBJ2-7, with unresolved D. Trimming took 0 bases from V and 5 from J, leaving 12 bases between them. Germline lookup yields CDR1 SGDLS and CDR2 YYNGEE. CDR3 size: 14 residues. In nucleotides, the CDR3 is TGTGCCAGCAGCGTAGAGTCTGTGGGCAACGAGCAGTACTTC. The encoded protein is CASSVESVGNEQYF.

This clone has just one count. CDR3 in DNA: TGTGCCAGCACCCTCCGGGGGGGGACTAGGAAATACGAGCAGTACTTC. Translation gives CASTLRGGTRKYEQYF. The gene calls are TRBV11-2 and TRBJ2-7; the match to TRBD2 covers 8 bases. CDR3 size: 16 residues. Germline CDR1 and CDR2: SGHAT and FQNNGV. V lost 7 bases and J lost 4; bases outside the gene matches: 15.

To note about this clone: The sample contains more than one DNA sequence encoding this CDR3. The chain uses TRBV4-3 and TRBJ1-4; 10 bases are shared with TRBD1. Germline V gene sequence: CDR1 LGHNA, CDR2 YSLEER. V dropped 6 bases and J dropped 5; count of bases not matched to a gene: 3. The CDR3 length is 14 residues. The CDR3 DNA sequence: TGCGCCAGCAGTCAGGGACAGGGGAATGAAAAACTGTTTTTT. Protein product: CASSQGQGNEKLFF.

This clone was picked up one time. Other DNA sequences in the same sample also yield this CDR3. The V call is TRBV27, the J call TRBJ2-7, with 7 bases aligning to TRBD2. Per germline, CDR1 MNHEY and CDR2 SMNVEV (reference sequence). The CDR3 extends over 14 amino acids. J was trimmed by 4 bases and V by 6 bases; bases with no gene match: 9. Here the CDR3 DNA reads TGTGCCAGCAGCTTAGTAGCGGGTAGTTACGAGCAGTACTTC. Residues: CASSLVAGSYEQYF.

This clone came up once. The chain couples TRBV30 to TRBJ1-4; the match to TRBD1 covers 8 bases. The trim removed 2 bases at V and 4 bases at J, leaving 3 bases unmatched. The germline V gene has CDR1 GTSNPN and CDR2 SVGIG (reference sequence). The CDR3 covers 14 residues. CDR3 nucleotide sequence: TGTGCCTGGAGTATACAGGGGGGTAATGAAAAACTGTTTTTT. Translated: CAWSIQGGNEKLFF. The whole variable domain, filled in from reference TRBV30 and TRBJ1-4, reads SQTIHQWPATLVQPVGSPLSLECTVEGTSNPNLYWYRQAAGRGLQLLFYSVGIGQISSEVPQNLSASRPQDRQFILSSKKLLLSDSGFYLCAWSIQGGNEKLFFGSGTQLSVL.

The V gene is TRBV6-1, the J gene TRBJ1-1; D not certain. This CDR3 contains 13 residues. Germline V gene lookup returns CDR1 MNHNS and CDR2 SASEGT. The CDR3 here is CGTGKGRYTEAFF. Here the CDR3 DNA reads TGTGGTACGGGCAAAGGGAGGTACACTGAAGCTTTCTTT.

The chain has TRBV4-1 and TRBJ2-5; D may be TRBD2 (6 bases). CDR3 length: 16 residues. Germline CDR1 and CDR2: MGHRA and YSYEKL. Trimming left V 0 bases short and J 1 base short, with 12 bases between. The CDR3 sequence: CASSQDLRGGQETQYF. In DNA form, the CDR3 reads TGCGCCAGCAGCCAAGACCTTAGGGGAGGCCAAGAGACCCAGTACTTC.